One sample yielded the 10 T cell receptor beta chains listed below, sequenced in a study of long-term antiretroviral therapy in people with HIV. It was version v3.0 of the immunoSEQ assay that was run at survey level. The protocol was immunoSEQ multiplex PCR, while the TCRdb copy is restricted to in-frame clones and leaves out a portion. The table has tens of thousands of clones, approximately 81% seen once. The specimen comprised unsorted PBMCs, sampled 0.1 years before starting antiretroviral therapy. The origin of the receptors is a man aged 40-50 years with HIV.

The chain is built from TRBV6-1 and TRBJ1-3; D perhaps matches TRBD1 (5 bases). Germline CDR1 is MNHNS and CDR2 is SASEGT. CDR3 size: 15 residues. The germline V and J ends were trimmed by 2 bases and 2 bases, with 10 bases remaining between them. CDR3 DNA: TGTGCCAGCAGTGAATCCGGGACTCCTGGAAACACCATATATTTT. This encodes CASSESGTPGNTIYF.

This clone came up a few times. The chain is built from TRBV29-1 and TRBJ2-6, with D tentatively TRBD2 (5 bases). The CDR3 spans 16 residues. Looked up from germline, CDR1 is SQVTM and CDR2 is ANQGSEA. Deletions cut 5 bases from V and 2 bases from J, with 16 bases between. Written as DNA, the CDR3 is TGCAGCGTTAAGCCGGGGTCTCGTACTGGGGCCAACGTCCTGACTTTC. Translating gives CSVKPGSRTGANVLTF. The full variable domain, its missing parts supplied by reference TRBV29-1 and TRBJ2-6, is SAVISQKPSRDICQRGTSLTIQCQVDSQVTMMFWYRQQPGQSLTLIATANQGSEATYESGFVIDKFPISRPNLTFSTLTVSNMSPEDSSIYLCSVKPGSRTGANVLTFGAGSRLTVL.

The genes are TRBV7-2 and TRBJ1-4; no definite D call. The germline CDR1 and CDR2 sequences are SGHTA and FQGNSA. V shed 5 bases and J shed 2 bases, with 6 bases lying between them. CDR3 size: 13 residues. Here the CDR3 DNA reads TGTGCCAGCAGCCCCTTCACTAATGAAAAACTGTTTTTT. Its protein product is CASSPFTNEKLFF.

This chain joins TRBV9 and TRBJ2-1, with D perhaps matching TRBD2 (5 bases). V lost 2 bases, J lost 2 bases, and 11 bases lay in between. CDR1 and CDR2 (germline): SGDLS, YYNGEE. CDR3 size: 15 residues. The CDR3 spells CASSVDGIAYNEQFF. The CDR3 DNA sequence: TGTGCCAGCAGCGTCGACGGGATCGCCTACAATGAGCAGTTCTTC.

The J gene is TRBJ1-4, the V gene TRBV4-3; D is possibly TRBD1 (5 bases). CDR3 size: 18 residues. The V end lost 0 bases, the J end lost 8 bases, and 22 bases lay between the germline ends. The germline V gene has CDR1 LGHNA and CDR2 YSLEER. The CDR3 loop reads CASSQEGGWGSRSEKLFF. Here the CDR3 DNA reads TGCGCCAGCAGCCAAGAGGGGGGTTGGGGCTCCAGGTCGGAAAAACTGTTTTTT.

V gene TRBV11-2 combines with J gene TRBJ2-1; 9 positions match TRBD1. The CDR3 spans 16 residues. V was pared by 2 bases and J by 10 bases, with 12 bases of the junction left unmatched. The germline CDR1 and CDR2 sequences are SGHAT and FQNNGV. CDR3 sequence: CASSLTPLTGGGEQFF. CDR3 nucleotides: TGTGCCAGCAGCTTAACCCCGCTGACAGGGGGAGGCGAGCAGTTCTTC.

This clone is a singleton in its sample. J is TRBJ2-3 and V is TRBV18; D not resolved. V was trimmed by 3 bases and J by 5 bases, leaving 21 bases between them. This CDR3 is built from 17 residues. In germline, CDR1 is KGHSH, CDR2 LQKENI. The CDR3 DNA sequence: TGTGCCAGCTCACCGCCACGAGGCATAGGCCCGATAGATACGCAGTATTTT. This translates into CASSPPRGIGPIDTQYF.

The rearrangement joins TRBV1 to TRBJ2-3; no check of the table's D call, TRBD1, against the DNA was made. TRBV1 is flagged as a pseudogene. CDR3 length: 14 residues. CDR3 region: CTSSQDTQTDTQYF. CDR3 DNA: TGCACCAGCAGCCAAGACACACAAACAGATACGCAGTATTTT.

A single count supports this clone. The V call is TRBV2, the J call TRBJ2-2; no definite D call. Trimming took off 5 bases at V and 6 bases at J, with 13 bases between the two ends. From germline, CDR1 is SNHLY and CDR2 FYNNEI. CDR3 size: 14 residues. The CDR3 protein is CASSPLTSAGELFF. The DNA of the CDR3 is TGTGCCAGCAGTCCCCTAACTTCGGCCGGGGAGCTGTTTTTT.

The chain is built from TRBV7-9 and TRBJ2-7; possibly TRBD1 for D (6 bases). Trimming cost V 2 bases and J 2 bases, with 10 bases left between them. This CDR3 is 14 amino acids long. Germline V gene lookup returns CDR1 SEHNR and CDR2 FQNEAQ (reference sequence). The CDR3 DNA reads TGTGCCAGCAGCTTAACAGGGATTACCTACGAGCAGTACTTC. Translation gives CASSLTGITYEQYF.